This T cell receptor (beta chain) comes out of a study of blood T cell repertoires in COVID-19. Original processing methods: Reference gene primer amplification gave nucleated cell count estimates. The data were produced by immunoSEQ multiplex PCR, yet TCRdb's version contains in-frame clones alone and is incomplete. For V, J and clone size, that table is used; D and trimming come from the DNA. This sample has some 180,000 clones; about 88% occur once, and the top ten carry about 6.3%. Sequenced input: peripheral blood. This clonotype originated in a man aged 40-49 years with active or convalescent COVID-19.

The CDR3 DNA reads TGCGCCAGCAGCCCCCGACAGGGGAACACTGAAGCTTTCTTT. The encoded protein is CASSPRQGNTEAFF. This chain links TRBV4-1 with TRBJ1-1, with 7 bases identical to TRBD1. The CDR3 runs 14 residues. Germline trimming cut 4 bases from V and 1 base from J; bases unmatched to any gene: 3. CDR1 and CDR2 (germline): MGHRA, YSYEKL.